This T cell receptor (beta chain) was recovered during a study of T cells in Graves' hyperthyroidism and ophthalmopathy. Overall study results and limits: Blood also carried most thyroid clonotypes expanded above 0.001.

RNA transcripts served as the template for amplifying TCR beta CDR3 regions. A first-round RT-PCR of the TCR CDR3 used the HTBI primer set. TCRdb reprocessed the multiplex PCR reads via MiXCR and lists one record per CDR3 protein. In the table there are 550,000 to 650,000 distinct CDR3 sequences, roughly 14% of which are singletons. In patients aged 18 to 65, hyperthyroidism was newly diagnosed, with duration under 2 months. Diagnosis rested on symptoms, serum thyroxine and TRAb, thyroid ultrasound, and orbital computed tomography. This clonotype was counted ten times or more. Its matching antigen is unknown. V lost 7 bases to trimming and J lost 7 bases; unmatched junction nucleotides: 6. The CDR3 length is 12 residues. CDR1 and CDR2 from the germline V gene are LGHNT and FRNRAP.

The sequencing input was blood. The TCR comes from a woman in her 30s with Graves' hyperthyroidism that later progressed to Graves' ophthalmopathy. V gene TRBV12-5 combines with J gene TRBJ1-1, with 7 positions matching TRBD1. The CDR3 reads CASAGTEGEAFF. Written as DNA, the CDR3 is TGTGCTAGTGCCGGGACAGAAGGTGAAGCTTTCTTT.